The T cell receptor beta chain described here comes from a study of cytomegalovirus exposure and HLA in healthy donors. There are 13 residues in the CDR3. With 4 bases removed from V and 4 bases from J, the gap between germline ends came to 11 bases. Germline CDR1 reads SGDLS; CDR2 reads YYNGEE. In regard to this clone: Its antigen is undetermined.

Generated by immunoSEQ multiplex PCR, the TCRdb table keeps only in-frame clones and is missing some. In the table there are 110,000 or so clones, 86% of which are singletons. Study-level results: As confirmed in vitro, three CMV-associated chains were specific for CMV antigens. Cytomegalovirus-associated TCR beta chains were listed, numbering over 150. One later analysis, an examination of the approximately 130 validation repertoires, found that first-cohort TCR clusters tended to co-occur in them. Reported results showed that the classifier diagnosed cytomegalovirus status with high specificity and sensitivity.

Sequenced input: PBMCs. The chain carries TRBV9 and TRBJ1-1; maybe TRBD1 (5 bases). The TCR comes from a woman between 18 and 30 years old in good health and CMV-seropositive. The CDR3 protein is CASSPGGGTEAFF. CDR3 DNA sequence: TGTGCCAGCAGCCCGGGGGGGGGCACTGAAGCTTTCTTT.